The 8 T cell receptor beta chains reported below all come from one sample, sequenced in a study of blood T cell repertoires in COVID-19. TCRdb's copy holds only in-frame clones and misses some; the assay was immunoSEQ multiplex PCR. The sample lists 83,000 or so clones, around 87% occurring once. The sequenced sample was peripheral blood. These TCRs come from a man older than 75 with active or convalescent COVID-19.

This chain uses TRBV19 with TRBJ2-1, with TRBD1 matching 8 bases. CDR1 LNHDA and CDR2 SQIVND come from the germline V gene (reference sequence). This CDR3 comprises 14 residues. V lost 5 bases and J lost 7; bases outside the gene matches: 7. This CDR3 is CASSFTGGLNEQFF. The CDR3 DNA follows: TGTGCCAGTAGTTTTACAGGGGGTCTGAATGAGCAGTTCTTC. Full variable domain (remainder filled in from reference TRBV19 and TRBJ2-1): DGGITQSPKYLFRKEGQNVTLSCEQNLNHDAMYWYRQDPGQGLRLIYYSQIVNDFQKGDIAEGYSVSREKKESFPLTVTSAQKNPTAFYLCASSFTGGLNEQFFGPGTRLTVL.

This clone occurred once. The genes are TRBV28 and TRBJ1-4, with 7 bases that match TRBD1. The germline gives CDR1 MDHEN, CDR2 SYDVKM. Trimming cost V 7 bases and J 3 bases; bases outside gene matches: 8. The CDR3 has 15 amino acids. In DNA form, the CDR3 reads TGTGCCAGCAACCTCGGGACAGCGTCTAATGAAAAACTGTTTTTT. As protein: CASNLGTASNEKLFF.

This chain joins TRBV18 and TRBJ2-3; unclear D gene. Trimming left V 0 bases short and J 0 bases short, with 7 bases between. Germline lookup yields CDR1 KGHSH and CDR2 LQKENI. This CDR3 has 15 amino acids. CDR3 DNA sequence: TGTGCCAGCTCACCACCGGTGACTAGCACAGATACGCAGTATTTT. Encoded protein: CASSPPVTSTDTQYF.

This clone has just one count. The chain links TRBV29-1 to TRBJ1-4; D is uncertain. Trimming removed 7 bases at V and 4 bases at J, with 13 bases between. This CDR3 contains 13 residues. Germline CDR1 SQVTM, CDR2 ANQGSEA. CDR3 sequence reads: CSGREAGNEKLFF. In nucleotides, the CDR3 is TGCAGCGGACGGGAAGCCGGTAATGAAAAACTGTTTTTT.

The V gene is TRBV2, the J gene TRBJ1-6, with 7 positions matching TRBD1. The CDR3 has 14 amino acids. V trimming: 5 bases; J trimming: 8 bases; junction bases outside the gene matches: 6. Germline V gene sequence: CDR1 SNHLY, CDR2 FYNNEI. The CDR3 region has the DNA TGTGCCAGCAGTATGACAGGGAACTATTCACCCCTCCACTTT. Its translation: CASSMTGNYSPLHF.

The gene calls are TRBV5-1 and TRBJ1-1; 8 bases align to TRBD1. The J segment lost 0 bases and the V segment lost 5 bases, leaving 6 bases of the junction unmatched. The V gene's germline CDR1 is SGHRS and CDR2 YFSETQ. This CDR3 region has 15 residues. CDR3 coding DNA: TGCGCCAGCAGGATGACAGGGGACTTGAACACTGAAGCTTTCTTT. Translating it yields CASRMTGDLNTEAFF.

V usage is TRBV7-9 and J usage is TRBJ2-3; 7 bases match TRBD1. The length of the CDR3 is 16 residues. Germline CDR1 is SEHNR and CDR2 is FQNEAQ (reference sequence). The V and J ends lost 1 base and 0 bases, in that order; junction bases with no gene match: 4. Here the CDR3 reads CASSLVGTASTDTQYF. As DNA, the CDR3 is TGTGCCAGCAGCTTAGTAGGGACAGCAAGCACAGATACGCAGTATTTT. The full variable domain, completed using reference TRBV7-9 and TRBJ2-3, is DTGVSQNPRHKITKRGQNVTFRCDPISEHNRLYWYRQTLGQGPEFLTYFQNEAQLEKSRLLSDRFSAERPKGSFSTLEIQRTEQGDSAMYLCASSLVGTASTDTQYFGPGTRLTVL.

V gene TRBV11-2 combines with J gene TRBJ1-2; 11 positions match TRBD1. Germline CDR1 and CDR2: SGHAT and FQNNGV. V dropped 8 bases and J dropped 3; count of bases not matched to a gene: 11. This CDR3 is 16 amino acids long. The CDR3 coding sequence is TGTGCCAGCGCCAACAGAGGGGACAGGGGGGACTATGGCTACACCTTC. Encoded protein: CASANRGDRGDYGYTF.